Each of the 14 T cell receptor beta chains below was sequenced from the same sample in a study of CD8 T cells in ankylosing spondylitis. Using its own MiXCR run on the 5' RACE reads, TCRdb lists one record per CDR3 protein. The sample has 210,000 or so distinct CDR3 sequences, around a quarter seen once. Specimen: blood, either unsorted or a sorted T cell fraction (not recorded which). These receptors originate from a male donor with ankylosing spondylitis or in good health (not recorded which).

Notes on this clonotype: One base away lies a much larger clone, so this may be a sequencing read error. CDR3 sequence (DNA): TGTGCCAGCAGTTTATTTGGACAGGGTGTTCAAGAGACCCAGTTCTTC. Translated: CASSLFGQGVQETQFF. The V gene is TRBV28, the J gene TRBJ2-5; 8 nucleotides line up with TRBD1. Judging by the DNA end, TRBJ2-1 fits better; the J call may be wrong. Germline V gene data show CDR1 as MDHEN and CDR2 as SYDVKM. The CDR3 runs to 16 residues.

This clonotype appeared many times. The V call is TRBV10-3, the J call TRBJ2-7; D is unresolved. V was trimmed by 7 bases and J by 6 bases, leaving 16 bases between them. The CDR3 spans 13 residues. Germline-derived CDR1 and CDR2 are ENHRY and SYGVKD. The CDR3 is CAINPSRALEQYF. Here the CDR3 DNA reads TGTGCCATCAACCCTAGTAGAGCTCTCGAGCAGTACTTC.

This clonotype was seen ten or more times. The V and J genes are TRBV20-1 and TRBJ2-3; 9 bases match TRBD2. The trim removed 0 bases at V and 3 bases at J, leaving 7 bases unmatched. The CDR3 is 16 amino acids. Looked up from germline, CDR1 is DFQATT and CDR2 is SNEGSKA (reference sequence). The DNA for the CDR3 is TGCAGTGCTAGAGACTTCAGTAGCGGGAGAACAGATACGCAGTATTTT. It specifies CSARDFSSGRTDTQYF.

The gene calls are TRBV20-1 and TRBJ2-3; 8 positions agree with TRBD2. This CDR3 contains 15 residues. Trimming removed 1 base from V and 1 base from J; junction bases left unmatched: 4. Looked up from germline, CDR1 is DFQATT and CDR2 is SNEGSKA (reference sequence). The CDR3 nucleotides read TGCAGTGCTAGAGTCTGGCGGGAGGGCACAGATACGCAGTATTTT. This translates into CSARVWREGTDTQYF.

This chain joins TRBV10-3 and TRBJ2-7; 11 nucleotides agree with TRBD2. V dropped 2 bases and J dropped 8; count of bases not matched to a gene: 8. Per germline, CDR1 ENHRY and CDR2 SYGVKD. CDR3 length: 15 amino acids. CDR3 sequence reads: CAISEAPSGRSKQYF. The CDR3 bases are TGTGCCATCAGTGAGGCCCCTAGCGGGAGGAGCAAGCAGTACTTC.

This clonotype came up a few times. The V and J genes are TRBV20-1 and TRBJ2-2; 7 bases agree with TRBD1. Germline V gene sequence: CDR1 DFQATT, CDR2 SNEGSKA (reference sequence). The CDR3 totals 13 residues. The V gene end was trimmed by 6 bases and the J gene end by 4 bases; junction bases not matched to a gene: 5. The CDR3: CSAEAGGTGELFF. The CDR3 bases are TGCAGTGCCGAGGCAGGGGGCACCGGGGAGCTGTTTTTT.

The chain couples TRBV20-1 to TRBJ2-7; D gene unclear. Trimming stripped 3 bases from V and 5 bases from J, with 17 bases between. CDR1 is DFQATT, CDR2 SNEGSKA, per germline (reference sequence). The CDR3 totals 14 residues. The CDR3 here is CSASPPEEWNEQYF. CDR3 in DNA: TGCAGTGCTAGTCCGCCGGAAGAATGGAACGAGCAGTACTTC.

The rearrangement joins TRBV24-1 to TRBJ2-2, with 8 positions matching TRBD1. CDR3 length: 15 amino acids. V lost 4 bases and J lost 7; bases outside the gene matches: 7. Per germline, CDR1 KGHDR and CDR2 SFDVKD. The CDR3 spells CATSDPGQGHGELFF. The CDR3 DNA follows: TGTGCCACCAGTGACCCAGGACAGGGCCACGGGGAGCTGTTTTTT.

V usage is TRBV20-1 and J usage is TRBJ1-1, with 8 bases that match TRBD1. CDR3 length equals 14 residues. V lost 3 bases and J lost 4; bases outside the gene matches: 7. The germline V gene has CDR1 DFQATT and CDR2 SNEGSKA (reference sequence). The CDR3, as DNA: TGCAGTGCTAGGATAGGACAGGGAGGCACTGAAGCTTTCTTT. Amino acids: CSARIGQGGTEAFF.

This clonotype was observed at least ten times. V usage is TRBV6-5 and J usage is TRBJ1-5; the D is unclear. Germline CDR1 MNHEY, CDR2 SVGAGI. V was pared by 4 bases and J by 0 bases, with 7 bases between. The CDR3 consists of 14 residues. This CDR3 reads CASSSQSSNQPQHF. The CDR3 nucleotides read TGTGCCAGCAGTTCGCAGAGTAGCAATCAGCCCCAGCATTTT.

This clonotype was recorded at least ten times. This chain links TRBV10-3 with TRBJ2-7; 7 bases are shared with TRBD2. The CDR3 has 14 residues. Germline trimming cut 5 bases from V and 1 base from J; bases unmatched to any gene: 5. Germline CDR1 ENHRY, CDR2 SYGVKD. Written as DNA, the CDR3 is TGTGCCATCAGTCAGCGGGAAGGGTCCTACGAGCAGTACTTC. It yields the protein CAISQREGSYEQYF.

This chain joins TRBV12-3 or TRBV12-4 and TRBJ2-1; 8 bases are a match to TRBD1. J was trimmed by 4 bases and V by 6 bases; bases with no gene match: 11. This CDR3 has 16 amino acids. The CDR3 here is CASSRNAGTGYNEQFF. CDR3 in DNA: TGTGCCAGCAGCCGTAACGCCGGGACAGGTTACAATGAGCAGTTCTTC.

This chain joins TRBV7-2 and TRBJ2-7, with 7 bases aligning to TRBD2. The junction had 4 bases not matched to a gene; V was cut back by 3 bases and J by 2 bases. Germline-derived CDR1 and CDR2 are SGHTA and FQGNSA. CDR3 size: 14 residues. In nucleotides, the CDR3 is TGTGCCAGCAGCTTCTTAGCGGGCCCCTACGAGCAGTACTTC. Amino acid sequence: CASSFLAGPYEQYF.

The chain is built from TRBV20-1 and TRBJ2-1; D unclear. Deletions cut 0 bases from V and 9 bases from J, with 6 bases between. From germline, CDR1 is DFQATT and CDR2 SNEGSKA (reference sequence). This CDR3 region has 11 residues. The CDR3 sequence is CSARDVFEQFF. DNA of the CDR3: TGCAGTGCTAGAGATGTGTTTGAGCAGTTCTTC.